A single sample gave rise to the 31 T cell receptor beta chains below, sequenced in a study of T cell repertoires in cytomegalovirus infection. One entry per CDR3 protein results from TCRdb running MiXCR on the reads. The table has 900,000 to 950,000 distinct CDR3 sequences, around a third seen once; the top ten hold over 11%. These TCRs are of unknown antigen specificity. The input for sequencing was cultured CD8+ T cells from PBMCs, taken from culture after CMV antigen stimulation. These receptors all stem from a human donor in good health (CMV status not recorded). Some clones in this sample may be carry-over from other donors' samples.

As for this clonotype: A much larger clone lies a single base off, so this may be a read error. The V and J genes are TRBV7-6 and TRBJ2-3; 7 bases map to TRBD2. The junction had 14 bases not matched to a gene; V was cut back by 6 bases and J by 8 bases. Germline CDR1 is SGHVS and CDR2 is FNYEAQ. The CDR3 is 15 residues long. CDR3 region: CASSDLAVGRGTQYF. The DNA for the CDR3 is TGTGCCAGCAGTGATCTAGCGGTGGGTCGAGGTACGCAGTATTTT.

CDR3 coding DNA: TGCGCCAGCAGCCAATACTCCAAAAACATTCAGTACTTC. Translating gives CASSQYSKNIQYF. V gene TRBV4-1 combines with J gene TRBJ2-4; D gene ambiguous. This CDR3 comprises 13 residues. Trimming stripped 2 bases from V and 2 bases from J, with 4 bases between. The germline V gene encodes CDR1 MGHRA and CDR2 YSYEKL.

The chain couples TRBV6-2 or TRBV6-3 to TRBJ2-7; 8 nucleotides agree with TRBD2. Germline loops: CDR1 MNHEY, CDR2 SVGEGT. V shed 2 bases and J 0 bases; nucleotides not matched to a gene: 3. The CDR3 contains 15 residues. The CDR3 region is CASSYERGFSYEQYV. In nucleotides, the CDR3 is TGTGCCAGCAGTTACGAGCGGGGGTTCTCCTACGAGCAGTACGTC.

This clonotype was found a few times. The V gene is TRBV6-5, the J gene TRBJ1-5; possibly TRBD1 for D (6 bases). CDR1 is MNHEY, CDR2 SVGAGI, per germline. This CDR3 has 14 amino acids. V was trimmed by 3 bases and J by 7 bases, leaving 13 bases between them. In nucleotides, the CDR3 is TGTGCCAGCAGTTATTCGGGGGGCTTCCAGCCCCAGCATTTT. Its translation: CASSYSGGFQPQHF.

The rearrangement links TRBV5-1 to TRBJ2-5; a weak D match, TRBD2 (5 bases). Germline assignment: CDR1 SGHRS and CDR2 YFSETQ. CDR3 size: 15 residues. The V end lost 1 base, the J end lost 1 base, and 11 bases lay between the germline ends. The CDR3 bases are TGCGCCAGCAGCTTGTTCCACAGCGGCCAAGAGACCCAGTACTTC. It is translated as CASSLFHSGQETQYF. Supplemented by reference TRBV5-1 and TRBJ2-5, the full variable domain reads KAGVTQTPRYLIKTRGQQVTLSCSPISGHRSVSWYQQTPGQGLQFLFEYFSETQRNKGNFPGRFSGRQFSNSRSEMNVSTLELGDSALYLCASSLFHSGQETQYFGPGTRLLVL.

As regards this clonotype: A read error may account for a junction end that differs from germline. The V and J genes are TRBV5-4 and TRBJ2-1; D ambiguous. Germline V gene sequence: CDR1 SGHNT, CDR2 YYREEE (reference sequence). The CDR3 is made up of 13 amino acids. The CDR3 reads CASRNRLYKEQFF. DNA for the CDR3: TGTGCCAGCAGAAACCGGCTCTACAAAGAGCAGTTCTTC.

The sample holds many counts of this clonotype. The rearrangement joins TRBV7-8 to TRBJ2-7; the D is unclear. V lost 1 base and J lost 4, with 11 bases in between. CDR3 length: 14 residues. Germline V gene lookup returns CDR1 SGHVS and CDR2 FQNEAQ. The CDR3 region has the DNA TGTGCCAGCAGCTTAGGCCCTACCGTTTACGAGCAGTACTTC. It yields the protein CASSLGPTVYEQYF.

The chain has TRBV4-2 and TRBJ1-5, with 8 nucleotides matching TRBD1. V shed 3 bases and J 3 bases; nucleotides not matched to a gene: 7. The germline gives CDR1 LGHNA, CDR2 YNFKEQ. This CDR3 is 16 amino acids long. The CDR3 here is CASSHGQGLNNQPQHF. The CDR3 bases are TGTGCCAGCAGCCATGGACAGGGTTTGAACAATCAGCCCCAGCATTTT.

This clonotype has a handful of counts. This sequence joins TRBV6-2 or TRBV6-3 and TRBJ2-7; D is possibly TRBD1 (6 bases). Germline CDR1 reads MNHEY; CDR2 reads SVGEGT. The CDR3 is 15 amino acids. Trimming pared 0 bases from V and 2 bases from J, leaving 11 bases between. The CDR3 protein is CASSYSDEGAYEQYV. For the CDR3, the DNA is TGTGCCAGCAGTTACTCGGATGAGGGGGCCTACGAGCAGTACGTC.

The table lists this clonotype with a count of one. The chain has TRBV9 and TRBJ2-2; D is perhaps TRBD1 (5 bases). CDR1 is SGDLS and CDR2 is YYNGEE in the germline V gene. V dropped 3 bases and J dropped 1 base, with 7 bases sitting between them. CDR3 size: 14 residues. Here the CDR3 reads CASSAQENTGELFF. In nucleotides, the CDR3 is TGTGCCAGCAGCGCACAGGAGAACACCGGGGAGCTGTTTTTT.

This rearrangement joins TRBV27 to TRBJ2-1; D not resolved. Germline V gene lookup returns CDR1 MNHEY and CDR2 SMNVEV (reference sequence). Trimming stripped 2 bases from V and 4 bases from J, with 12 bases between. This CDR3 comprises 15 residues. CDR3 in amino acids: CASSLGLAQYNEQFF. Here the CDR3 DNA reads TGTGCCAGCAGTTTAGGGTTAGCCCAATACAATGAGCAGTTCTTC.

This chain uses TRBV7-6 with TRBJ2-3; D may be TRBD2 (6 bases). Germline CDR1 and CDR2: SGHVS and FNYEAQ. The length of the CDR3 is 15 residues. The ends were cut back, 5 bases at V and 6 bases at J, with 18 bases in the middle. DNA of the CDR3: TGTGCCAGCAGCCCCAGGGACTTCCCAAGGGATACGCAGTATTTT. Its translation is CASSPRDFPRDTQYF.

The V gene is TRBV19, the J gene TRBJ1-1; no clear D gene. The germline CDR1 and CDR2 sequences are LNHDA and SQIVND (reference sequence). Trimming cost V 5 bases and J 6 bases, with 13 bases left between them. The CDR3 has 13 residues. CDR3 sequence reads: CASSLRTLAEAFF. The DNA of the CDR3 is TGTGCCAGTAGTCTAAGGACCCTCGCTGAAGCTTTCTTT.

This clonotype was seen more than once but under ten times. V and J are TRBV9 and TRBJ2-2; 10 bases are a match to TRBD1. Per germline, CDR1 SGDLS and CDR2 YYNGEE. The trim removed 3 bases at V and 5 bases at J, leaving 7 bases unmatched. The CDR3 runs to 16 residues. CDR3 loop: CASSAPGTGETGELFF. For the CDR3, the DNA is TGTGCCAGCAGCGCTCCCGGGACAGGGGAAACCGGGGAGCTGTTTTTT.

The chain combines TRBV20-1 with TRBJ1-2; D call uncertain. The CDR3 sequence is 11 residues long. The germline V and J ends were trimmed by 2 bases and 4 bases, with 5 bases remaining between them. Per the germline V gene, CDR1 is DFQATT and CDR2 is SNEGSKA (reference sequence). This chain's CDR3 is CSARQAYGYTF. For the CDR3, the DNA is TGCAGTGCTAGACAAGCCTATGGCTACACCTTC.

The chain is built from TRBV27 and TRBJ2-3, with 12 bases matching TRBD2. The germline gives CDR1 MNHEY, CDR2 SMNVEV (reference sequence). There are 18 residues in the CDR3. V shed 5 bases, J shed 2 bases, and the junction held 11 bases outside the gene matches. CDR3 nucleotide sequence: TGTGCCAGCAGTGCACTAGCGGGGGGCCGGATTACCACAGATACGCAGTATTTT. Translating it yields CASSALAGGRITTDTQYF.

To note about this clonotype: A much larger clonotype is one base distant, so this may be a read error. Here the CDR3 DNA reads TGTGCCGGCAGCTTATTATCGCAGGGGCCGAACACTGAAGCTTTCTTT. Amino acid sequence: CAGSLLSQGPNTEAFF. This rearrangement joins TRBV7-2 to TRBJ1-1, with D tentatively TRBD1 (6 bases). The CDR3 runs to 16 residues. Germline loops: CDR1 SGHTA, CDR2 FQGNSA.

CDR3 DNA sequence: TGCGCCAGCAGCCTTCCAAGGGATAACAATGAGCAGTTCTTC. This codes for CASSLPRDNNEQFF. The rearrangement links TRBV4-1 to TRBJ2-1; D ambiguous. The V end was cut by 4 bases, the J end by 5 bases, with 12 bases between. This CDR3 has 14 amino acids. The germline CDR1 and CDR2 sequences are MGHRA and YSYEKL.

In this sample, this clonotype turned up a few times. The rearrangement joins TRBV6-1 to TRBJ2-2, with a possible D match to TRBD2 (6 bases). V lost 2 bases and J 4 bases, leaving 8 bases between the germline ends. In germline, CDR1 is MNHNS, CDR2 SASEGT. The CDR3 runs to 14 residues. CDR3 sequence: CASSERLGTGELFF. CDR3 nucleotide sequence: TGTGCCAGCAGTGAAAGACTAGGCACCGGGGAGCTGTTTTTT.

This clonotype was detected a few times. The V and J genes are TRBV6-1 and TRBJ1-1, with D uncertain. Germline CDR1 and CDR2: MNHNS and SASEGT. Between the trimmed V and J ends, which lost 10 bases and 1 base, there was a span of 7 bases. There are 11 residues in the CDR3. CDR3 DNA: TGTGCCATTATGACGAACACTGAAGCTTTCTTT. This codes for CAIMTNTEAFF.

This clonotype came up a few times. The rearrangement links TRBV6-6 to TRBJ2-5; a possible D gene is TRBD2 (5 bases). The ends were cut back, 8 bases at V and 0 bases at J, with 7 bases in the middle. CDR3 size: 12 residues. Germline V CDR1 and CDR2: MNHNY, SVGAGI (reference sequence). CDR3 residues: CASGEYQETQYF. Written as DNA, the CDR3 is TGTGCCAGCGGGGAGTACCAAGAGACCCAGTACTTC.

J is TRBJ2-7 and V is TRBV6-8; TRBD2 agrees at 9 bases. The CDR3 runs to 15 residues. V lost 5 bases, J lost 0 bases, and 5 bases stayed unmatched. Germline assignment: CDR1 MNHGY and CDR2 SAAAGT. In DNA, the CDR3 is TGTGCCAGCAGTATCACTAGCGGGTACTCCTACGAGCAGTACTTC. This sequence encodes CASSITSGYSYEQYF.

V usage is TRBV6-1 and J usage is TRBJ2-7; the D gene is possibly TRBD2 (5 bases). The germline V and J ends were trimmed by 6 bases and 0 bases, with 12 bases remaining between them. The CDR3 is 14 amino acids. Per germline, CDR1 MNHNS and CDR2 SASEGT. The CDR3 sequence: CASRIIRGSYEQYV. The CDR3 DNA is TGTGCCAGCAGAATAATTCGGGGCTCCTACGAGCAGTACGTC.

The chain joins TRBV19 to TRBJ1-1; D gene ambiguous. The V and J ends lost 10 bases and 6 bases respectively, with 12 bases between them. Germline assignment: CDR1 LNHDA and CDR2 SQIVND (reference sequence). CDR3 size: 11 residues. In nucleotides, the CDR3 is TGTGCCACCCGGACCGGCGCTGAAGCTTTCTTT. It codes for CATRTGAEAFF.

V and J are TRBV19 and TRBJ2-1; D ambiguous. Trimming shortened V by 5 bases and J by 4 bases, and 9 bases separated the two germline ends. Germline V gives CDR1 LNHDA, CDR2 SQIVND (reference sequence). The CDR3 has 13 amino acids. In DNA, the CDR3 is TGTGCCAGTAGTGTTGACTTATACAATGAGCAGTTCTTC. Translated: CASSVDLYNEQFF.

The chain uses TRBV7-8 and TRBJ1-4, with D unresolved. From germline, CDR1 is SGHVS and CDR2 FQNEAQ. This CDR3 has 15 residues. V lost 0 bases, J lost 3 bases, and 8 bases lay in between. In nucleotides, the CDR3 is TGTGCCAGCAGCTTAGCGAAGAGGTCTAATGAAAAACTGTTTTTT. The encoded protein is CASSLAKRSNEKLFF.

V is TRBV5-6 and J is TRBJ2-1; possible D gene TRBD2, 6 bases. Germline V gives CDR1 SGHDT, CDR2 YYEEEE. This CDR3 region has 13 residues. Trimming took off 3 bases at V and 8 bases at J, with 12 bases between the two ends. The CDR3, as DNA: TGTGCCAGCAGCTCCGGAGGGTTCCATGAGCAGTTCTTC. Protein sequence: CASSSGGFHEQFF.

The rearrangement uses TRBV7-6 and TRBJ2-2, with D possibly being TRBD2 (5 bases). Germline V CDR1 and CDR2: SGHVS, FNYEAQ. This CDR3 is built from 17 residues. Trimming stripped 5 bases from V and 0 bases from J, with 16 bases between. Written as DNA, the CDR3 is TGTGCCAGCAGCCCCCGGGTTCCTAGCCCGAACACCGGGGAGCTGTTTTTT. Encoded protein: CASSPRVPSPNTGELFF.

This clonotype came up a few times. The chain is built from TRBV18 and TRBJ1-5; D unresolved. Germline V gene lookup returns CDR1 KGHSH and CDR2 LQKENI. CDR3 length: 16 residues. Trimming removed 6 bases at V and 6 bases at J, with 21 bases between. CDR3 in DNA: TGTGCCAGCTCGAAACCGGGCCAAGGGTGGAGTCAGCCCCAGCATTTT. Translation: CASSKPGQGWSQPQHF.

This clonotype came up a few times. This sequence joins TRBV12-3 or TRBV12-4 and TRBJ1-5; unclear D gene. The CDR3 has 15 amino acids. Between the trimmed V and J ends, which lost 6 bases and 0 bases, there was a span of 12 bases. Here the CDR3 reads CASSRQADSNQPQHF. CDR3 DNA: TGTGCCAGCAGCCGGCAGGCCGATAGCAATCAGCCCCAGCATTTT.

This clonotype has just a few counts. The chain carries TRBV15 and TRBJ2-5; D gene unclear. Between the trimmed V and J ends, which lost 5 bases and 2 bases, there was a span of 15 bases. Germline CDR1 and CDR2: LNHNV and YYDKDF (reference sequence). The CDR3 sequence is 15 residues long. The CDR3 DNA reads TGTGCCACCAGCCCGCGTCGGCTAGTTCAAGAGACCCAGTACTTC. Amino acids: CATSPRRLVQETQYF.